This T cell receptor (beta chain) was sequenced in a study of vaccination and CD4 T cells after COVID-19. Scientists ran DNA taken from cultured CD4+ T cells through the Oncomine TCR Beta short-read assay for sequencing. A single record per CDR3 protein comes from TCRdb applying MiXCR to the PCR reads. This sample has 4,000 to 6,000 distinct CDR3 sequences; roughly two fifths occur once, and the top ten carry about 40%. Sample treatment: roughly ten-day PBMC culture with coronavirus spike peptide pools or control peptides (ViraFEST assay). V shed 6 bases, J shed 6 bases, and the junction held 16 bases outside the gene matches. This CDR3 is 17 amino acids long. The germline V gene has CDR1 SGHVS and CDR2 FQNEAQ. Notes on this clonotype: Its antigen is not known.

This chain joins TRBV7-8 and TRBJ1-1; 10 bases map to TRBD1. This receptor was taken from a human donor who had recovered from COVID-19. Sample: CD4+ T cells from blood, cultured in vitro, taken after SARS-CoV-2 vaccination. The CDR3 bases are TGTGCCAGCAGACCTAAGGGACAGGGGTTAATACTGTCTGAAGCTTTCTTT. Its protein is CASRPKGQGLILSEAFF.